Shown below are 2 T cell receptor beta chains from a single sample sequenced in a study of human T cells and chemical hapten exposure. One entry per CDR3 protein results from TCRdb running MiXCR on the RACE reads. The sample gives more than 70,000 distinct CDR3 sequences, 10% to 15% of which show up once; 3.5% to 4.5% is in the top ten. Noted time point: patch test 1, 2 weeks after DPC sensitization. Treatment described: therapeutic diphenylcyclopropenone sensitization with weekly scalp DPC. The sample was whole blood, taken in connection with sensitization to the hapten diphenylcyclopropenone (DPC). The source is a woman aged 55 to 70 with alopecia areata. Some clones in this sample may be carry-over from other donors' samples.

This clonotype came up many times. The V call is TRBV4-1, the J call TRBJ2-7; 7 nucleotides align to TRBD2. The CDR3 contains 18 residues. The germline V gene encodes CDR1 MGHRA and CDR2 YSYEKL. The trim removed 0 bases at V and 1 base at J, leaving 12 bases unmatched. The CDR3, as DNA: TGCGCCAGCAGCCAAGATCGCCCAGCGACTAGCAGGTCCTACGAGCAGTACTTC. Translation: CASSQDRPATSRSYEQYF.

This clonotype was observed at least ten times. The chain uses TRBV20-1 and TRBJ1-5, with 9 bases matching TRBD1. The CDR3 sequence is 12 residues long. Germline loops: CDR1 DFQATT, CDR2 SNEGSKA (reference sequence). V lost 6 bases to trimming and J lost 5 bases; unmatched junction nucleotides: 2. The CDR3 is CSAWTGDQPQHF. CDR3 DNA sequence: TGCAGTGCGTGGACAGGGGATCAGCCCCAGCATTTT.